Presented here are 21 T cell receptor beta chains from one specimen sequenced in a study of CD8+CD57+ T cells in acquired aplastic anemia. Template material for TCR beta VDJ and CDR3 profiling consisted of genomic DNA. MiXCR, run by TCRdb on the reads, gives a single entry per CDR3 protein. Of over 150,000 distinct CDR3 sequences in the sample, 50% to 55% were seen once. The sequenced sample was sorted CD4+, CD8+, or CD8+CD57+ T cells (not recorded which) from PBMCs. All receptors come from a human donor in good health, serving as a control.

CDR3 region: CSVLGLAGRYEQYF. CDR3 nucleotides: TGCAGCGTGCTGGGACTAGCGGGAAGGTACGAGCAGTACTTC. J is TRBJ2-7 and V is TRBV29-1; TRBD2 matches at 13 bases. With V trimmed by 6 bases and J by 4 bases, 6 bases remained unmatched. CDR3 length: 14 amino acids. CDR1 and CDR2 from the germline V gene are SQVTM and ANQGSEA.

This clonotype was seen at least ten times. The chain couples TRBV6-5 to TRBJ1-1; TRBD1 matches 8 bases. This CDR3 is 17 amino acids long. V trimming: 0 bases; J trimming: 1 base; junction bases outside the gene matches: 7. The V gene's germline CDR1 is MNHEY and CDR2 SVGAGI. As DNA, the CDR3 is TGTGCCAGCAGTTACTCTTATCTACAGGGGGGGAACACTGAAGCTTTCTTT. Protein sequence: CASSYSYLQGGNTEAFF.

V and J are TRBV20-1 and TRBJ2-7; 8 bases align to TRBD1. The CDR3 sequence is 15 residues long. Trimming at V came to 5 bases and at J to 4 bases, leaving 13 bases not matched to a gene. Germline lookup yields CDR1 DFQATT and CDR2 SNEGSKA (reference sequence). The CDR3: CSADRSWTGWYEQYF. CDR3 coding DNA: TGCAGTGCTGACCGAAGCTGGACAGGGTGGTACGAGCAGTACTTC.

This clonotype was seen repeatedly, ten times or more. The chain couples TRBV10-3 to TRBJ2-2, with 9 bases aligning to TRBD1. The germline V gene has CDR1 ENHRY and CDR2 SYGVKD. Germline trimming cut 0 bases from V and 5 bases from J; bases unmatched to any gene: 7. The CDR3 is 17 residues long. DNA for the CDR3: TGTGCCATCAGTGAGTCAAGCGGGACAGGGAGAACCGGGGAGCTGTTTTTT. Translating it yields CAISESSGTGRTGELFF.

This clonotype was picked up many times. CDR3 loop: CASSPQGDSPLHF. The CDR3 region has the DNA TGTGCCAGCTCACCACAGGGGGATTCACCCCTCCACTTT. The rearrangement links TRBV18 to TRBJ1-6; tentative D call: TRBD1 (6 bases). Per germline, CDR1 KGHSH and CDR2 LQKENI. This CDR3 contains 13 residues. V lost 1 base and J lost 8, with 6 bases in between.

The V gene is TRBV15, the J gene TRBJ2-7, with D perhaps given as TRBD1 or TRBD2 (5 bases each). The length of the CDR3 is 15 residues. The V gene's germline CDR1 is LNHNV and CDR2 YYDKDF (reference sequence). The V end was cut by 3 bases, the J end by 2 bases, with 14 bases between. CDR3 sequence reads: CATSSRPGPAYEQYF. The CDR3 DNA sequence: TGTGCCACCAGCAGCCGACCGGGACCGGCCTACGAGCAGTACTTC.

This rearrangement joins TRBV5-6 to TRBJ2-7, with 7 bases identical to TRBD1. Germline V gene lookup returns CDR1 SGHDT and CDR2 YYEEEE. Germline trimming cut 2 bases from V and 3 bases from J; bases unmatched to any gene: 5. The CDR3 sequence is 14 residues long. Written as DNA, the CDR3 is TGTGCCAGCAGCTTTGGGACAGCGCACTACGAGCAGTACGTC. Amino acids: CASSFGTAHYEQYV.

The table lists this clonotype with many counts. The V gene is TRBV15, the J gene TRBJ1-2; the match to TRBD1 covers 8 bases. CDR1 and CDR2 (germline): LNHNV, YYDKDF (reference sequence). V dropped 4 bases and J dropped 4; count of bases not matched to a gene: 11. The CDR3 is made up of 16 amino acids. The CDR3 sequence is CATSIGTGSDTYGYTF. In DNA, the CDR3 is TGTGCCACCAGCATAGGGACAGGCTCCGACACCTATGGCTACACCTTC.

CDR3 region: CASSPRGSSYEQYF. The CDR3 DNA follows: TGTGCCAGCAGCCCCCGCGGGTCCTCCTACGAGCAGTACTTC. The chain is built from TRBV7-2 and TRBJ2-7; possible D gene TRBD2, 5 bases. Trimming took off 5 bases at V and 0 bases at J, with 11 bases between the two ends. The germline CDR1 and CDR2 sequences are SGHTA and FQGNSA. The CDR3 spans 14 residues. Full variable domain (rest looked up from reference TRBV7-2 and TRBJ2-7): GAGVSQSPSNKVTEKGKDVELRCDPISGHTALYWYRQSLGQGLEFLIYFQGNSAPDKSGLPSDRFSAERTGGSVSTLTIQRTQQEDSAVYLCASSPRGSSYEQYFGPGTRLTVT.

The rearrangement uses TRBV5-1 and TRBJ1-5, with no clear D. From germline, CDR1 is SGHRS and CDR2 YFSETQ. V dropped 2 bases and J dropped 7 bases, with 10 bases sitting between them. The CDR3 has 13 residues. This chain's CDR3 is CASSFSGLQPQHF. DNA for the CDR3: TGCGCCAGCAGCTTTTCGGGTCTCCAGCCCCAGCATTTT.

The gene calls are TRBV10-3 and TRBJ1-2; D ambiguous. V lost 2 bases, J lost 1 base, and 17 bases lay in between. Germline V CDR1 and CDR2: ENHRY, SYGVKD. The CDR3 totals 17 residues. The CDR3 spells CAISEVPRNKNNYGYTF. In DNA, the CDR3 is TGTGCCATCAGTGAGGTCCCCCGCAACAAGAATAACTATGGCTACACCTTC.

The chain joins TRBV6-9 to TRBJ1-1; no clear D. The germline V gene has CDR1 MNHGY and CDR2 SVAAGI. V dropped 5 bases and J dropped 5 bases, with 15 bases sitting between them. The CDR3 contains 14 residues. The CDR3 DNA follows: TGTGCCAGCAGTCTCTTCTCCGGTGGGACTGAAGCTTTCTTT. Protein product: CASSLFSGGTEAFF.

This clonotype has only one observation. The rearrangement joins TRBV11-1 to TRBJ1-4; 9 bases agree with TRBD1. J was trimmed by 6 bases and V by 5 bases; bases with no gene match: 16. There are 18 residues in the CDR3. Germline CDR1 is SGHAT and CDR2 is FQDESV (reference sequence). Written as DNA, the CDR3 is TGTGCCAGCAGCGCACCCATCGACAGGGGGGTTATCCATGAAAAACTGTTTTTT. Its protein product is CASSAPIDRGVIHEKLFF.

This clonotype was counted ten times or more. The rearrangement joins TRBV7-9 to TRBJ2-5; D gene unclear. Trimming pared 1 base from V and 1 base from J, leaving 7 bases between. Germline V CDR1 and CDR2: SEHNR, FQNEAQ (reference sequence). The CDR3 loop spans 14 amino acids. The CDR3 loop reads CASSLGHIQETQYF. CDR3 nucleotide sequence: TGTGCCAGCAGCTTAGGTCACATCCAAGAGACCCAGTACTTC.

This clonotype is categorized as medium-sized (0.01 to 0.1%). The chain recombines TRBV10-3 with TRBJ2-6, with D possibly being TRBD1 (6 bases). This CDR3 is 15 amino acids long. With 9 bases removed from V and 3 bases from J, the gap between germline ends came to 15 bases. Germline CDR1 reads ENHRY; CDR2 reads SYGVKD. The CDR3 DNA reads as TGTGCCATAAGCCATAACAGGGATGGGGCCAACGTCCTGACTTTC. Translating gives CAISHNRDGANVLTF.

This clonotype was counted a few times. V and J are TRBV2 and TRBJ2-7, with a possible D match to TRBD1 (6 bases). The CDR3 extends over 15 amino acids. Looked up from germline, CDR1 is SNHLY and CDR2 is FYNNEI. V lost 5 bases and J 0 bases, leaving 14 bases between the germline ends. This CDR3 reads CASSIYRETSYEQYF. Here the CDR3 DNA reads TGTGCCAGCAGTATTTACAGGGAAACCTCCTACGAGCAGTACTTC. Complete variable domain (other parts from reference TRBV2 and TRBJ2-7): EPEVTQTPSHQVTQMGQEVILRCVPISNHLYFYWYRQILGQKVEFLVSFYNNEISEKSEIFDDQFSVERPDGSNFTLKIRSTKLEDSAMYFCASSIYRETSYEQYFGPGTRLTVT.

The chain couples TRBV7-9 to TRBJ2-1; no clear D. CDR1 and CDR2 from the germline V gene are SEHNR and FQNEAQ (reference sequence). The V and J ends lost 3 bases and 6 bases respectively, with 12 bases between them. This CDR3 region has 14 residues. The CDR3 nucleotides read TGTGCCAGCAGCTTGGCAGGCGGCGGCAATGAGCAGTTCTTC. Translating it yields CASSLAGGGNEQFF.

This clonotype was counted a single time. The V call is TRBV5-1, the J call TRBJ2-7; 9 positions match TRBD1. V trimming: 0 bases; J trimming: 6 bases; junction bases outside the gene matches: 7. From germline, CDR1 is SGHRS and CDR2 YFSETQ. This CDR3 is built from 15 residues. CDR3 DNA sequence: TGCGCCAGCAGCTTGGCGGGACAGGGAGGGGCCGAGCAGTACTTC. Its protein product is CASSLAGQGGAEQYF.

This clonotype was picked up many times. The V call is TRBV15, the J call TRBJ1-5; D is possibly TRBD1 (5 bases). The CDR3 sequence is 15 residues long. CDR1 and CDR2 from the germline V gene are LNHNV and YYDKDF (reference sequence). The ends were cut back, 0 bases at V and 5 bases at J, with 11 bases in the middle. DNA for the CDR3: TGTGCCACCAGCAGAGATAGCAGGGCTGATCAGCCCCAGCATTTT. It yields the protein CATSRDSRADQPQHF. The whole variable domain, filled in from reference TRBV15 and TRBJ1-5, reads DAMVIQNPRYQVTQFGKPVTLSCSQTLNHNVMYWYQQKSSQAPKLLFHYYDKDFNNEADTPDNFQSRRPNTSFCFLDIRSPGLGDTAMYLCATSRDSRADQPQHFGDGTRLSIL.

This clonotype was counted only a few times. J is TRBJ2-7 and V is TRBV4-3; either TRBD1 or TRBD2 may fit D (6 bases each). Looked up from germline, CDR1 is LGHNA and CDR2 is YSLEER. V was trimmed by 2 bases and J by 1 base, leaving 27 bases between them. The CDR3 loop spans 20 amino acids. DNA of the CDR3: TGCGCCAGCAGCCAATTTGGGTCGTTTCCGGGGGCGAACCCTTCCTACGAGCAGTACTTC. It encodes CASSQFGSFPGANPSYEQYF.

The chain is built from TRBV10-1 and TRBJ2-7, with TRBD1 matching 10 bases. V was clipped by 7 bases and J by 1 base; unmatched bases: 10. Germline-derived CDR1 and CDR2 are WNHNN and SYGVQD (reference sequence). The CDR3 totals 16 residues. The CDR3 nucleotides are TGCGCCAGCAACGCCGGGACAGGGGTCCTTTCCTACGAGCAGTACTTC. This translates into CASNAGTGVLSYEQYF.